The T cell receptor (beta chain) described here comes from a study of identical twins (dated by TCRdb to the mid-2010s). Looking at the study overall: To test whether fetal clonotypes persist, this study deep-sequenced TCR alpha and beta repertoires from monozygotic twins, from unrelated adults of various ages, and from cord blood. To rule out contamination, replicate twin experiments were performed at different times with different library preparation protocols.

The sample holds many counts of this clonotype. This clone's antigen is unknown. The sample holds no much larger clone one base away, and base qualities are not on file. Only healthy Caucasian donors were included. Three pairs of female monozygotic twins, all aged about 18 to 29 years, made up the twin cohort. The RNA used for TCR libraries was isolated from peripheral blood mononuclear cells. Receptors were amplified or captured by 5' RACE. Sequencing took place on an Illumina HiSeq 2000. A universal primer binding site was added through template switching, and the final cDNA carried a unique molecular identifier so that TCR cDNA molecules could be counted accurately. Specific primers in the conserved constant-segment region were used to synthesize first-strand cDNA for TCR alpha and beta chains. Each cDNA library was double barcoded, with a SMART-Mk sample barcode plus Illumina barcodes, to control for contamination. TruSeq adapter sequences along with Illumina sample barcodes were introduced in two successive PCR steps. TCR alpha and beta cDNA libraries were sequenced on the Illumina HiSeq platform with custom primers. As for how the authors treated the data: Unique molecular identifiers were extracted from raw reads with MiGEC, and CDR3 positions were determined with MiXCR. Recombination models were inferred per individual with the repgenHMM and IGoR tools using an EM algorithm. The analysis of shared clonotypes was done with the tcR package in R, with sharing normalized by the product of cloneset sizes. Out-of-frame nonproductive sequences were analyzed to study raw recombination free of thymic and clonal selection effects. In-frame beta chains were kept once TCRdb had trimmed the public reads at Q25 with fastp and called clones with MiXCR. All rows with the same CDR3 protein become a single entry with the most common DNA and genes. These V and J calls derive from TCRdb rather than the authors' analysis. This sample gives over 550,000 distinct CDR3 sequences in total; roughly 7.1% of them show up just once. The top ten constitute approximately 1.5% of the sample.

CDR1 and CDR2 (MGHRA, YSYEKL) derive from the germline V gene. The CDR3, cysteine through phenylalanine, is 13 amino acids long. The sequence is cut down to CDR3 DNA, 39 bases in frame from base 1. A distance of 11 bases separates the germline ends of V and J, which lose 4 bases and 5 bases respectively. Beyond this particular receptor, the publication reports: Invariant T cells such as MAIT and iNKT could partly confound zero-insertion analyses, although diverse VJ usage argued against such confounding for most clonotypes. Fewer insertions were carried by abundant cord blood beta clonotypes, a similar but weaker trend appeared in young adult naive repertoires, and no such trend appeared in memory repertoires. In monozygotic twins, recombination models systematically underestimated out-of-frame TCR alpha sharing, but the models matched the sharing seen between unrelated individuals. Conclusions relied on cross-sectional statistical analysis, since the same donors could not be followed over many years. Compared with coincidental sharing between unrelated individuals, out-of-frame TCR alpha sequences shared between twins had an excess of sequences with low generation probability. A weaker excess of twin sharing was found in beta out-of-frame sequences because the signal-to-noise ratio was lowered by fewer shared sequences.

These data were also filed under a second study, of yellow fever vaccine responses in identical twins. The second investigation adds: According to the authors, in identical twins the way T cells responded to vaccination appeared partly convergent and partly personalized. The study precisely tracked vaccine-responding T cell clones in identical twins.

This chain joins TRBV4-1 to TRBJ1-1, with TRBD1 as a weak D call on 6 bases. This TCR derives from a woman aged 18-30 years in good health. Specimen: PBMCs. Read as DNA, the sequence is TGCGCCAGCAGCCTACAGGGCCGGACTGAAGCTTTCTTT. It is translated as CASSLQGRTEAFF.